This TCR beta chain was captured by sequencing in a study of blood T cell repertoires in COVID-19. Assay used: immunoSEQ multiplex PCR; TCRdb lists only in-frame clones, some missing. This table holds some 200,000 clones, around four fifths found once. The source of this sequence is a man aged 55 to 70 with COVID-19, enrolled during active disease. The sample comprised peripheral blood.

The CDR3 DNA reads as TGTGCCAGCAGCCAACTCGGGGGTGAAAAACTGTTTTTT. It encodes CASSQLGGEKLFF. V gene TRBV7-9 combines with J gene TRBJ1-4; a possible D gene is TRBD1 (5 bases). This CDR3 has 13 residues. V was clipped by 5 bases and J by 7 bases, with 11 bases between them. Germline CDR1 SEHNR, CDR2 FQNEAQ (reference sequence). Together with reference TRBV7-9 and TRBJ1-4, the CDR3 gives the full variable domain: DTGVSQNPRHKITKRGQNVTFRCDPISEHNRLYWYRQTLGQGPEFLTYFQNEAQLEKSRLLSDRFSAERPKGSFSTLEIQRTEQGDSAMYLCASSQLGGEKLFFGSGTQLSVL.